Here is one T cell receptor (beta chain) with its context. What it binds is not known. Any patient presenting with uncontrolled infection, other autoimmune disease, pregnancy or lactation was left out. These data are taken from a study of T cells in Graves' hyperthyroidism and ophthalmopathy. Study context: Before any treatment, at initial diagnosis, peripheral blood was collected. Study-wide points: Before onset, by a median of around 6.1 months, the model predicted ophthalmopathy.

What was amplified from RNA transcripts were TCR beta CDR3 regions. The TCR CDR3 was amplified in a first-round RT-PCR using the HTBI primer set. One entry per CDR3 protein, called by TCRdb with MiXCR from the multiplex PCR reads. Of hundreds of thousands of distinct CDR3 sequences listed, over 35% are singletons. The sequenced sample was blood. The TCR sequence derives from a man aged 18-30 years with Graves' hyperthyroidism.

Here the CDR3 reads CSVGDFRDTQYF. CDR3 in DNA: TGCAGCGTTGGGGACTTTCGAGATACGCAGTATTTT. The V gene is TRBV29-1, the J gene TRBJ2-3, with D possibly being TRBD2 (6 bases). The V gene's germline CDR1 is SQVTM and CDR2 ANQGSEA. The ends were cut back, 4 bases at V and 5 bases at J, with 10 bases in the middle. CDR3 length equals 12 residues.